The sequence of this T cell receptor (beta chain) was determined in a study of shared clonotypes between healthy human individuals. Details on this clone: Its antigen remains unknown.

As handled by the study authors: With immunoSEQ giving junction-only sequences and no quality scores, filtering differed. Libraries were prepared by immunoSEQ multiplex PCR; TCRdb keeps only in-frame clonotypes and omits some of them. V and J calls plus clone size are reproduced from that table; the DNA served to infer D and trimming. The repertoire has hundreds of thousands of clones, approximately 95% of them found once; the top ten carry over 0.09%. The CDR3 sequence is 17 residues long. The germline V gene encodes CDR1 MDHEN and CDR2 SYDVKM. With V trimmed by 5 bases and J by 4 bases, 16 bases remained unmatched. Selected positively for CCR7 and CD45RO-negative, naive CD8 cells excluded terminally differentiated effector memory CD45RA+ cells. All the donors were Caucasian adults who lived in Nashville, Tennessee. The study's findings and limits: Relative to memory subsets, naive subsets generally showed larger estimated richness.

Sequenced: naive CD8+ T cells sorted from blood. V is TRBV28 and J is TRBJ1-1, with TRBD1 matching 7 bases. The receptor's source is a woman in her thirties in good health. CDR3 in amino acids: CASSPTPLDRESTEAFF. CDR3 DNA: TGTGCCAGCAGTCCAACCCCCTTAGACAGGGAGAGCACTGAAGCTTTCTTT.